This TCR beta chain was recorded in a study of tumor and adjacent non-tumor tissue in lung cancer. A modified ARM-PCR protocol with three rounds of nested PCR amplified TCRbeta. TCRdb ran MiXCR on the multiplex PCR reads and lists one entry per CDR3 protein. Of approximately 120,000 distinct CDR3 sequences detected, about 64% appear once; the ten largest clones hold roughly 19%. This sample's RNA came from whole unsorted tissue. The normal lung tissue was taken more than 3 cm from the tumor edge. This clonotype came up a few times. V lost 4 bases and J lost 1, with 7 bases in between. CDR1 SEHNR and CDR2 FQNEAQ come from the germline V gene (reference sequence). This CDR3 has 13 residues.

Input material: distant non-tumor lung tissue. This chain connects TRBV7-9 to TRBJ1-1; D unclear. The receptor's source is a man aged 60 to 69 with non-small cell lung cancer. CDR3 sequence (DNA): TGTGCCAGCAGCTCGACCCAGAACACTGAAGCTTTCTTT. Encoded protein: CASSSTQNTEAFF.